The 31 T cell receptor beta chains below were found in one sample sequenced in a study of blood T cell repertoires in COVID-19. The method was immunoSEQ multiplex PCR; TCRdb's version includes in-frame clones alone and lacks a portion of them. The sample includes about 160,000 clones, over 65% of them seen just once. Sequenced: peripheral blood. These receptors were collected from a man in his 70s with acute or convalescent COVID-19.

The chain joins TRBV19 to TRBJ1-2, with TRBD1 identical over 10 bases. Germline CDR1 reads LNHDA; CDR2 reads SQIVND (reference sequence). This CDR3 region has 15 residues. V was clipped by 4 bases and J by 4 bases; unmatched bases: 6. CDR3 in amino acids: CASSTPGTGAYGYTF. As DNA, the CDR3 is TGTGCCAGTAGTACGCCAGGGACAGGGGCCTATGGCTACACCTTC.

V is TRBV7-2 and J is TRBJ1-4; perhaps TRBD1 as D (5 bases). V was cut by 5 bases and J by 10 bases, with 17 bases left in between. CDR1 is SGHTA, CDR2 FQGNSA, per germline. CDR3 size: 14 residues. The CDR3 loop reads CASSQDTPAGKLFF. The CDR3, as DNA: TGTGCCAGCAGCCAGGACACCCCAGCCGGAAAACTGTTTTTT.

The genes are TRBV18 and TRBJ1-6; 9 bases fit TRBD1. CDR3 length: 15 amino acids. Germline values: CDR1 KGHSH, CDR2 LQKENI. Losses at the gene ends were 6 bases for V and 7 bases for J; bases not matched to a gene: 7. The CDR3 DNA follows: TGTGCCAGCTCCACCGGTGGGACAGGGAATTCACCCCTCCACTTT. It codes for CASSTGGTGNSPLHF.

The V gene is TRBV6-2 or TRBV6-3, the J gene TRBJ2-1; D possibly corresponds to TRBD1 (5 bases). The CDR3 loop spans 16 amino acids. CDR1 MNHEY and CDR2 SVGEGT come from the germline V gene. V was clipped by 7 bases and J by 4 bases, with 20 bases between them. The CDR3 here is CASNPTNRGLYNEQFF. In DNA form, the CDR3 reads TGTGCCAGCAACCCGACAAATAGGGGCCTTTACAATGAGCAGTTCTTC.

The chain recombines TRBV2 with TRBJ2-3; no clear D. Trimming took 3 bases from V and 0 from J, leaving 7 bases between them. From germline, CDR1 is SNHLY and CDR2 FYNNEI. The CDR3 is 14 residues long. Written as DNA, the CDR3 is TGTGCCAGCAGTGATGGCAGAAGCACAGATACGCAGTATTTT. Protein sequence: CASSDGRSTDTQYF.

This chain connects TRBV7-9 to TRBJ2-7, with D tentatively TRBD2 (5 bases). V was shortened by 5 bases and J by 2 bases, with 13 bases between the two germline ends. Per germline, CDR1 SEHNR and CDR2 FQNEAQ (reference sequence). This CDR3 spans 14 amino acids. This CDR3 reads CASSPSGITYEQYF. The DNA of the CDR3 is TGTGCCAGCAGCCCCTCCGGGATAACCTACGAGCAGTACTTC.

This chain connects TRBV29-1 to TRBJ2-6; no firm D call. The V gene's germline CDR1 is SQVTM and CDR2 ANQGSEA. The length of the CDR3 is 13 residues. Trimming removed 7 bases from V and 2 bases from J, with 9 bases in between. For the CDR3, the DNA is TGCAGCGCCGACACCACTGGGGCCAACGTCCTGACTTTC. Its translation: CSADTTGANVLTF.

The genes are TRBV28 and TRBJ1-1; no clear D gene. CDR1 and CDR2 (germline): MDHEN, SYDVKM. Trimming removed 7 bases at V and 5 bases at J, with 11 bases between. This CDR3 comprises 12 residues. This chain's CDR3 is CASTRGWTEAFF. CDR3 DNA sequence: TGTGCCAGCACCCGTGGCTGGACTGAAGCTTTCTTT.

The gene calls are TRBV11-2 and TRBJ1-2; D perhaps matches TRBD1 (6 bases). Germline V gene sequence: CDR1 SGHAT, CDR2 FQNNGV. V was cut by 2 bases and J by 4 bases, with 8 bases left in between. The length of the CDR3 is 13 residues. CDR3 loop: CASSLPRGYGYTF. The CDR3 nucleotides are TGTGCCAGCAGCTTACCCAGGGGCTATGGCTACACCTTC.

J is TRBJ2-4 and V is TRBV29-1; D is ambiguous. The CDR3 contains 13 residues. Germline loops: CDR1 SQVTM, CDR2 ANQGSEA. Trimming shortened V by 3 bases and J by 0 bases, and 6 bases separated the two germline ends. DNA of the CDR3: TGCAGCGTTGAGAGGCTAGCCAAAAACATTCAGTACTTC. Amino acid sequence: CSVERLAKNIQYF.

The chain has TRBV21-1 and TRBJ2-4; the table's D gene call, TRBD2, was not cross checked with the DNA. TRBV21-1 is an annotated pseudogene. This CDR3 spans 23 amino acids. In nucleotides, the CDR3 is TGTGCCAGCAGCAAAGCCAATCCGGAAGTGAGAGGGCTCGTATCCCGCTTCCAAAACATTCAGTACTTC. Protein sequence: CASSKANPEVRGLVSRFQNIQYF.

The chain has TRBV5-4 and TRBJ2-1; 7 bases align to TRBD1. Germline lookup yields CDR1 SGHNT and CDR2 YYREEE (reference sequence). Unmatched junction bases numbered 8, after V lost 4 bases and J lost 7 bases. The CDR3 has 14 amino acids. CDR3 nucleotide sequence: TGTGCCAGCAGCCTAAGATCAGGGGGAAATGAGCAGTTCTTC. This sequence encodes CASSLRSGGNEQFF.

The chain links TRBV5-6 to TRBJ2-5; 7 bases line up with TRBD2. With 2 bases clipped from V and 1 base from J, the junction kept 11 bases outside the gene matches. Germline V lookup: CDR1 SGHDT, CDR2 YYEEEE. The CDR3 contains 17 residues. In DNA, the CDR3 is TGTGCCAGCAGCTTTCTGTTCGGGGGAGGGAGCCAAGAGACCCAGTACTTC. It yields the protein CASSFLFGGGSQETQYF.

The chain joins TRBV5-6 to TRBJ2-5; no definite D call. Deletions cut 2 bases from V and 5 bases from J, with 22 bases between. CDR1 is SGHDT, CDR2 YYEEEE, per germline. CDR3 length: 17 amino acids. As DNA, the CDR3 is TGTGCCAGCAGCTTAGTCCCGGCAGCCACCCCCGGGGAGACCCAGTACTTC. It encodes CASSLVPAATPGETQYF.

The V gene is TRBV11-2, the J gene TRBJ1-6, with D uncertain. From germline, CDR1 is SGHAT and CDR2 FQNNGV. The CDR3 is 19 amino acids. Trimming took 2 bases from V and 0 from J, leaving 17 bases between them. The DNA for the CDR3 is TGTGCCAGCAGCTTATTTCCCGCGACATCCTCCTCCTATAATTCACCCCTCCACTTT. It specifies CASSLFPATSSSYNSPLHF. Based on the CDR3 plus reference TRBV11-2 and TRBJ1-6, the full variable domain is EAGVAQSPRYKIIEKRQSVAFWCNPISGHATLYWYQQILGQGPKLLIQFQNNGVVDDSQLPKDRFSAERLKGVDSTLKIQPAKLEDSAVYLCASSLFPATSSSYNSPLHFGNGTRLTVT.

The V gene is TRBV18, the J gene TRBJ1-6, with D unresolved. Germline CDR1 reads KGHSH; CDR2 reads LQKENI. The V end lost 3 bases, the J end lost 7 bases, and 13 bases lay between the germline ends. This CDR3 spans 15 amino acids. The CDR3 region has the DNA TGTGCCAGCTCACCGGTCTCCGAGCGCAATTCACCCCTCCACTTT. Encoded protein: CASSPVSERNSPLHF.

This clone came up a few times. V is TRBV19 and J is TRBJ1-2; weak D call: TRBD1 (5 bases). The CDR3 totals 15 residues. Germline values: CDR1 LNHDA, CDR2 SQIVND (reference sequence). Between the trimmed V and J ends, which lost 5 bases and 4 bases, there was a span of 17 bases. The CDR3 loop reads CASSFPGGYSYGYTF. The CDR3 DNA sequence: TGTGCCAGTAGTTTCCCGGGGGGATATAGCTATGGCTACACCTTC.

The chain uses TRBV30 and TRBJ1-2; 7 bases line up with TRBD1. This CDR3 contains 15 residues. Losses at the gene ends were 0 bases for V and 6 bases for J; bases not matched to a gene: 10. Germline V gene sequence: CDR1 GTSNPN, CDR2 SVGIG (reference sequence). CDR3 nucleotide sequence: TGTGCCTGGAGTGTACTCAGGGGGGTAGGGCATGGCTACACCTTC. Residues: CAWSVLRGVGHGYTF.

The V call is TRBV5-1, the J call TRBJ1-2, with 10 bases aligning to TRBD1. The CDR3 spans 13 residues. Germline V CDR1 and CDR2: SGHRS, YFSETQ. V lost 5 bases, J lost 6 bases, and 4 bases stayed unmatched. The chain's CDR3 is CASRSGTGDGYTF. For the CDR3, the DNA is TGCGCCAGCAGGTCCGGGACAGGGGATGGCTACACCTTC.

The chain uses TRBV9 and TRBJ1-3; D is unclear. Per germline, CDR1 SGDLS and CDR2 YYNGEE. The CDR3 contains 16 residues. The germline V and J ends were trimmed by 2 bases and 0 bases, with 12 bases remaining between them. In DNA, the CDR3 is TGTGCCAGCAGCGTCTCGACGGACTTCTCTGGAAACACCATATATTTT. It translates to CASSVSTDFSGNTIYF.

This clone occurred a few times. The rearrangement joins TRBV18 to TRBJ2-1; weak D call: TRBD2 (5 bases). V was clipped by 4 bases and J by 3 bases, with 13 bases between them. The CDR3 loop spans 15 amino acids. Germline V gives CDR1 KGHSH, CDR2 LQKENI. The CDR3 spells CASSQNRRGYNEQFF. The CDR3 DNA follows: TGTGCCAGCTCACAGAACCGACGGGGCTACAATGAGCAGTTCTTC.

The chain joins TRBV6-5 to TRBJ2-5; D is undetermined. The CDR3 has 14 amino acids. CDR1 is MNHEY and CDR2 is SVGAGI in the germline V gene. Trimming took off 6 bases at V and 1 base at J, with 12 bases between the two ends. CDR3 DNA: TGTGCCAGCAGACTGACCTACAGCCAAGAGACCCAGTACTTC. It specifies CASRLTYSQETQYF.

This clone showed up just a few times. The chain links TRBV28 to TRBJ1-2, with 9 bases fitting TRBD1. CDR1 and CDR2 from the germline V gene are MDHEN and SYDVKM. The CDR3 has 14 residues. The ends lost 6 bases at V and 9 bases at J; junction bases unmatched: 11. The DNA of the CDR3 is TGTGCCAGCAGCACCCCTGACAGGGGGGTCAGCTACACCTTC. Its protein product is CASSTPDRGVSYTF.

This clone appeared many times. V usage is TRBV5-1 and J usage is TRBJ1-6; 8 bases are shared with TRBD1. Germline trimming cut 1 base from V and 9 bases from J; bases unmatched to any gene: 3. This CDR3 comprises 14 residues. Germline CDR1 and CDR2: SGHRS and YFSETQ. CDR3 in DNA: TGCGCCAGCAGCTTGCACAGGGGGAGTTCACCCCTCCACTTT. Its translation is CASSLHRGSSPLHF.

This clone has just one count. The V call is TRBV2, the J call TRBJ1-5; no reliable D call. CDR1 SNHLY and CDR2 FYNNEI come from the germline V gene. This CDR3 is 13 amino acids long. V lost 4 bases to trimming and J lost 5 bases, with 9 bases between them. The CDR3 region has the DNA TGTGCCAGCAGTGTATCCCCCGATCAGCCCCAGCATTTT. This encodes CASSVSPDQPQHF.

The chain is built from TRBV5-4 and TRBJ2-3; maybe TRBD2 (5 bases). Germline V lookup: CDR1 SGHNT, CDR2 YYREEE (reference sequence). The V end was cut by 2 bases, the J end by 0 bases, with 13 bases between. The CDR3 consists of 16 residues. Here the CDR3 DNA reads TGTGCCAGCAGCTTCGCGGAGCGGTCTAGCACAGATACGCAGTATTTT. It yields the protein CASSFAERSSTDTQYF.

This clone has only one observation. The chain recombines TRBV9 with TRBJ2-1; TRBD2 agrees at 14 bases. This CDR3 has 20 residues. Germline CDR1 is SGDLS and CDR2 is YYNGEE. Germline trimming cut 4 bases from V and 0 bases from J; bases unmatched to any gene: 12. CDR3 in amino acids: CASSKEGLAGATSSYNEQFF. CDR3 DNA: TGTGCCAGCAGCAAAGAGGGACTAGCGGGGGCGACGAGCTCCTACAATGAGCAGTTCTTC.

CDR3 nucleotides: TGTGCCAGCAGTTCACTCGACAGGGAAAAACTGTTTTTT. This translates into CASSSLDREKLFF. V gene TRBV27 combines with J gene TRBJ1-4, with D perhaps matching TRBD1 (6 bases). V was trimmed by 4 bases and J by 8 bases, leaving 11 bases between them. Germline-derived CDR1 and CDR2 are MNHEY and SMNVEV (reference sequence). The CDR3 sequence is 13 residues long. The variable domain in full, with the rest retrieved from reference TRBV27 and TRBJ1-4, is EAQVTQNPRYLITVTGKKLTVTCSQNMNHEYMSWYRQDPGLGLRQIYYSMNVEVTDKGDVPEGYKVSRKEKRNFPLILESPSPNQTSLYFCASSSLDREKLFFGSGTQLSVL.

The table lists this clone with a count of one. J is TRBJ2-1 and V is TRBV3-1 (or the pseudogene TRBV3-2); D is ambiguous. CDR3 size: 14 residues. CDR1 is LGHDT, CDR2 YNNKEL, per germline (reference sequence). The germline V and J ends were trimmed by 3 bases and 8 bases, with 14 bases remaining between them. The CDR3: CASSQTTLGDEQFF. The CDR3 nucleotides are TGTGCCAGCAGCCAGACAACCTTAGGCGATGAGCAGTTCTTC.

V is TRBV28 and J is TRBJ2-3; unclear D gene. The V gene's germline CDR1 is MDHEN and CDR2 SYDVKM. The V end was cut by 3 bases, the J end by 0 bases, with 4 bases between. CDR3 length: 13 residues. In DNA form, the CDR3 reads TGTGCCAGCAGTTTCGTTAGCACAGATACGCAGTATTTT. Residues: CASSFVSTDTQYF.

The rearrangement joins TRBV7-9 to TRBJ1-1, with 8 bases aligning to TRBD1. Germline V gene data show CDR1 as SEHNR and CDR2 as FQNEAQ (reference sequence). J gave up 1 base and V 9 bases, and 10 bases lay outside the gene matches. The CDR3 contains 15 residues. CDR3 in amino acids: CASSEDRVANTEAFF. The CDR3, as DNA: TGTGCCAGTAGCGAGGACAGGGTGGCGAACACTGAAGCTTTCTTT.